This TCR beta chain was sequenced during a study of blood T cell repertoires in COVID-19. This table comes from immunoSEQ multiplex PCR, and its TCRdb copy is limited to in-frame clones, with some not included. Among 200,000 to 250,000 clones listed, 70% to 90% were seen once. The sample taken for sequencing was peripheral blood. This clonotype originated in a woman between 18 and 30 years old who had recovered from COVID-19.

CDR3 protein: CASSPRHGTDTQYF. The CDR3 region has the DNA TGTGCCAGCAGCCCAAGACACGGCACAGATACGCAGTATTTT. This sequence joins TRBV11-2 and TRBJ2-3; D not certain. CDR3 length equals 14 residues. Trimming took 5 bases from V and 1 from J, leaving 10 bases between them. The germline V gene encodes CDR1 SGHAT and CDR2 FQNNGV.